This T cell receptor beta chain was captured in a study of Tregs in tolerant kidney transplant recipients (dated by TCRdb to between 2017 and 2020). Regarding the research as a whole: Before combined kidney and bone marrow transplantation, this study identified donor-specific regulatory T cells using TCRbeta sequencing and then followed those same cells after transplant. TCRbeta repertoire sequencing was used in a few healthy controls to compare several ways of expanding Tregs specific for an allogeneic donor.

Comment on this clone: Its antigen remains undetermined. The sample holds no much larger clone one base away, and base qualities are not on file.

The germline V gene sets CDR1 to LGHNT and CDR2 to FRNRAP. The germline V end is reduced by 3 bases and the J end by 4 bases; junction bases left unmatched: 3. Including the terminal cysteine and phenylalanine, the CDR3 comprises 14 residues. Of the read, only the CDR3 DNA is kept; its 42 bases are in frame from base 1. Unstimulated Tregs (CD4+CD25+CD127-), CD4+ non-Tregs (CD4+CD25-), CD4 and CD8 cells were FACS-sorted from thawed PBMCs. Blood from healthy controls was obtained either as purchased buffy coats or from healthy volunteers. Healthy control blood was processed to PBMCs by Ficoll density gradient and cryopreserved, and patient PBMCs were collected before and after transplant. For TCRbeta CDR3 sequencing, genomic DNA from the sorted cells was extracted using the QIAGEN DNeasy Blood and Tissue Kit. High-throughput TCRbeta CDR3 sequencing, which included PCR amplification with bias correction and internal controls, was done commercially through immunoSEQ. The authors' pipeline ran thus. Unique productive TCRbeta sequences were defined by CDR3 nucleotide sequence where primers matched, and otherwise by CDR3 amino acid sequence together with Vbeta and Jbeta genes. As a correction for sorting error, sequences shared between sorted populations at a frequency ratio of 2:1 or less were discarded, and the remaining shared sequences were assigned to the higher population. Sequences were defined as donor-reactive when expanded at least 5-fold in CFSE-low cells versus unstimulated cells and present at a frequency of at least 0.01% in CFSE-low cells. Jensen-Shannon divergence, calculated on the top 100 TCRbeta sequences ranked by frequency, was used to quantify repertoire divergence. For any sample with multiple sequencing runs, sorting error was corrected in each run separately before the runs were pooled. TCRdb re-hosts the immuneACCESS table, in-frame sequences only. Its copies lack some clones; in the studies checked, an unresolved V gene accounts for under half of them, and the cause for the rest is not known. The V and J calls and clone size were taken over from that table, and D and trimming were inferred from the DNA. The sample records approximately 260,000 clones, around 81% of which are singletons. Together, the top ten hold about 0.58% of the sample.

Broader findings and caveats from the paper: Biological reproducibility was not directly addressed, though technical replication error appeared minimal. The study was constrained by small patient numbers, and validation of the findings is required in larger populations and under other immunosuppression protocols. The most biologically relevant and donor-specific TCRbeta repertoire appeared to be identified by expanding Tregs with activated donor B cells.

This receptor was identified in a human donor in good health. The rearrangement joined TRBV12-5 to TRBJ2-7; TRBD1 aligns with 10 central bases. The source material was CD4+ T cells from blood. For the CDR3, the sequence is CASGFRDRGYEQYF. The nucleotides are TGTGCTAGTGGTTTCAGGGACAGGGGTTACGAGCAGTACTTC.